Below, 16 T cell receptor beta chains from the same sample are listed, as sequenced in a study of a mutant IDH1 vaccine in newly diagnosed glioma. Noted time point: week 11, during vaccination. The investigators gave 300 ug of mutant IDH1 20-mer peptide in each vaccine dose, together with topical imiquimod. Profiled with immunoSEQ multiplex PCR; TCRdb holds only in-frame clones, not every one. Of roughly 120,000 clones listed, roughly 90% were seen once; the top ten hold roughly 0.62%. These receptors' targets are unknown. The sample was PBMCs, taken from a glioma patient whose treatment included an IDH1 peptide vaccine. These receptors came from a woman aged 45-59 years with glioma.

V is TRBV10-2 and J is TRBJ1-5; 7 bases are a match to TRBD1. Germline loops: CDR1 WSHSY, CDR2 SAAADI. The CDR3 spans 14 residues. With V trimmed by 6 bases and J by 5 bases, 7 bases remained unmatched. This CDR3 reads CASRRTGGDQPQHF. For the CDR3, the DNA is TGCGCCAGCAGACGGACAGGTGGGGATCAGCCCCAGCATTTT.

The genes are TRBV5-4 and TRBJ1-1, with TRBD1 as a possible D gene (5 bases). Per the germline V gene, CDR1 is SGHNT and CDR2 is YYREEE (reference sequence). This CDR3 is built from 15 residues. V gave up 6 bases and J gave up 1 base, with 16 bases separating them. CDR3 in amino acids: CASTLWGVGNTEAFF. DNA of the CDR3: TGTGCCAGCACCCTCTGGGGCGTAGGGAACACTGAAGCTTTCTTT.

The chain recombines TRBV7-3 with TRBJ2-5; 10 positions match TRBD1. V shed 5 bases and J 5 bases; nucleotides not matched to a gene: 11. From germline, CDR1 is SGHTA and CDR2 FQGTGA. This CDR3 has 16 amino acids. The CDR3 bases are TGTGCCAGCAGCCCTCAGGGACAGGGGCCGCCGGAGACCCAGTACTTC. This encodes CASSPQGQGPPETQYF.

In this sample, this clone turned up once. V and J are TRBV11-2 and TRBJ2-7; no clear D. Deletions cut 3 bases from V and 6 bases from J, with 9 bases between. Germline V lookup: CDR1 SGHAT, CDR2 FQNNGV. This CDR3 spans 12 amino acids. The CDR3 loop reads CASSLVPGEQYF. DNA of the CDR3: TGTGCCAGCAGCTTGGTTCCGGGCGAGCAGTACTTC. Combining the CDR3 with reference TRBV11-2 and TRBJ2-7 gives the whole variable domain EAGVAQSPRYKIIEKRQSVAFWCNPISGHATLYWYQQILGQGPKLLIQFQNNGVVDDSQLPKDRFSAERLKGVDSTLKIQPAKLEDSAVYLCASSLVPGEQYFGPGTRLTVT.

This chain links TRBV30 with TRBJ2-3; D unclear. Germline V gene lookup returns CDR1 GTSNPN and CDR2 SVGIG (reference sequence). With 0 bases removed from V and 4 bases from J, the gap between germline ends came to 5 bases. There are 12 residues in the CDR3. The CDR3 is CAWSVGPDTQYF. In DNA, the CDR3 is TGTGCCTGGAGTGTGGGCCCAGATACGCAGTATTTT.

V gene TRBV30 combines with J gene TRBJ1-5, with a tentative D call TRBD1 (6 bases). Deletions cut 3 bases from V and 4 bases from J, with 13 bases between. Germline lookup yields CDR1 GTSNPN and CDR2 SVGIG (reference sequence). The CDR3 is 14 residues long. The CDR3 DNA reads as TGTGCCTGGAGCCAGGGGTTGAGAAATCAGCCCCAGCATTTT. Its translation: CAWSQGLRNQPQHF.

The V gene is TRBV18, the J gene TRBJ1-1; the D is unclear. V lost 2 bases and J lost 11, with 12 bases in between. The germline gives CDR1 KGHSH, CDR2 LQKENI. The CDR3 totals 12 residues. As DNA, the CDR3 is TGTGCCAGCTCACCAGCCGGGAACAACGCTTTCTTT. Translated: CASSPAGNNAFF. Supplemented by reference TRBV18 and TRBJ1-1, the full variable domain reads NAGVMQNPRHLVRRRGQEARLRCSPMKGHSHVYWYRQLPEEGLKFMVYLQKENIIDESGMPKERFSAEFPKEGPSILRIQQVVRGDSAAYFCASSPAGNNAFFGQGTRLTVV.

This clone was recorded once. The rearrangement joins TRBV4-2 to TRBJ2-2, with TRBD1 as a possible D gene (5 bases). The CDR3 consists of 15 residues. The ends were cut back, 5 bases at V and 4 bases at J, with 14 bases in the middle. The germline V gene encodes CDR1 LGHNA and CDR2 YNFKEQ. The CDR3 DNA sequence: TGTGCCAGCAGCGCCCGCCTTCAGGGCACCGGGGAGCTGTTTTTT. It yields the protein CASSARLQGTGELFF.

The rearrangement joins TRBV25-1 to TRBJ2-5, with 8 bases that match TRBD2. The last part of the DNA fits TRBJ2-7 better; the J call may be wrong. This CDR3 has 13 residues. Germline V gene sequence: CDR1 MGHDK, CDR2 SYGVNS. The CDR3 DNA reads as TGTGCCAGCAGTCAAGGGACTAGAACCGAGCAGTACTTC. This encodes CASSQGTRTEQYF.

J is TRBJ2-2 and V is TRBV5-1; possible D gene TRBD2, 6 bases. CDR3 length: 14 amino acids. Trimming pared 9 bases from V and 7 bases from J, leaving 19 bases between. In germline, CDR1 is SGHRS, CDR2 YFSETQ. CDR3 sequence: CATMKDREDGELFF. The CDR3 DNA is TGCGCCACCATGAAAGATAGGGAGGACGGGGAGCTGTTTTTT.

The chain joins TRBV28 to TRBJ2-7; a weak D match, TRBD1 (5 bases). The V gene lost 5 bases and the J gene lost 4 bases, with 9 bases spanning the gap. Germline lookup yields CDR1 MDHEN and CDR2 SYDVKM. The CDR3 covers 12 residues. The CDR3 DNA reads as TGTGCCAGCAGTCTAAGACAGTACGAGCAGTACTTC. This sequence encodes CASSLRQYEQYF.

The CDR3 nucleotides are TGTGCCAGTAGTAACACCGGGACTTATAATTCACCCCTCCACTTT. Its translation: CASSNTGTYNSPLHF. The chain employs TRBV19 and TRBJ1-6; perhaps TRBD1 as D (5 bases). Deletions cut 4 bases from V and 4 bases from J, with 11 bases between. Germline values: CDR1 LNHDA, CDR2 SQIVND (reference sequence). There are 15 residues in the CDR3. Complete variable domain (other parts from reference TRBV19 and TRBJ1-6): DGGITQSPKYLFRKEGQNVTLSCEQNLNHDAMYWYRQDPGQGLRLIYYSQIVNDFQKGDIAEGYSVSREKKESFPLTVTSAQKNPTAFYLCASSNTGTYNSPLHFGNGTRLTVT.

The count of this clone is one. The rearrangement uses TRBV6-6 and TRBJ2-5; the match to TRBD2 covers 13 bases. The J call may be faulty, since TRBJ2-7 better matches the DNA end. The CDR3 totals 14 residues. The germline CDR1 and CDR2 sequences are MNHNY and SVGAGI (reference sequence). CDR3 sequence reads: CASSWTSGSREQYF. The CDR3 bases are TGTGCCAGCAGTTGGACTAGCGGGAGCCGCGAGCAGTACTTC.

This clone was seen a single time. This sequence joins TRBV4-1 and TRBJ2-7, with 10 bases matching TRBD1. V was clipped by 4 bases and J by 3 bases; unmatched bases: 3. CDR1 and CDR2 (germline): MGHRA, YSYEKL. CDR3 length: 14 amino acids. The CDR3: CASSLWTGGYEQYF. DNA for the CDR3: TGCGCCAGCAGCCTCTGGACAGGGGGCTACGAGCAGTACTTC.

J is TRBJ1-2 and V is TRBV18; D possibly corresponds to TRBD1 (5 bases). V dropped 3 bases and J dropped 4 bases, with 15 bases sitting between them. The CDR3 extends over 15 amino acids. The germline gives CDR1 KGHSH, CDR2 LQKENI. CDR3 DNA: TGTGCCAGCTCACCGCCAAACCCAGGGTTCTATGGCTACACCTTC. Its translation: CASSPPNPGFYGYTF.

This chain connects TRBV27 to TRBJ1-3; D is ambiguous. Trimming left V 2 bases short and J 0 bases short, with 2 bases between. The CDR3 runs 13 residues. CDR1 and CDR2 from the germline V gene are MNHEY and SMNVEV (reference sequence). Here the CDR3 reads CASSLTSGNTIYF. CDR3 nucleotides: TGTGCCAGCAGTTTAACCTCTGGAAACACCATATATTTT.